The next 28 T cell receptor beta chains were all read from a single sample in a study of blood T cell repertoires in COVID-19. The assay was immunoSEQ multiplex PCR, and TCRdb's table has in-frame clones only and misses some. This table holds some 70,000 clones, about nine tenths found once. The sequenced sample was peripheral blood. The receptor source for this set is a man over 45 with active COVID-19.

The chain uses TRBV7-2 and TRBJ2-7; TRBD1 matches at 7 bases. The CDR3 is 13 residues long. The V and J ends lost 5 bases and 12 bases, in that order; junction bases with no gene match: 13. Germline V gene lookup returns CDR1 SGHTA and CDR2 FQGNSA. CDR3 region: CASSIRQGRDPYF. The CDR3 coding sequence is TGTGCCAGCAGCATCAGACAGGGTAGAGATCCGTACTTC.

The CDR3 protein is CASSALTGLGDGGNQPQHF. CDR3 nucleotide sequence: TGTGCCAGCAGTGCTTTGACAGGGTTGGGGGATGGGGGCAATCAGCCCCAGCATTTT. The chain recombines TRBV6-1 with TRBJ1-5; TRBD1 agrees at 7 bases. Losses at the gene ends were 4 bases for V and 2 bases for J; bases not matched to a gene: 17. CDR3 length: 19 residues. Germline V gives CDR1 MNHNS, CDR2 SASEGT.

CDR3 DNA: TGTGCCAGCAGCCCCGGGACTAGCGGACACTCCTACGAGCAGTACTTC. Protein product: CASSPGTSGHSYEQYF. The chain combines TRBV7-2 with TRBJ2-7; 11 bases match TRBD2. V lost 5 bases, J lost 0 bases, and 6 bases stayed unmatched. CDR3 length: 16 amino acids. The germline V gene encodes CDR1 SGHTA and CDR2 FQGNSA.

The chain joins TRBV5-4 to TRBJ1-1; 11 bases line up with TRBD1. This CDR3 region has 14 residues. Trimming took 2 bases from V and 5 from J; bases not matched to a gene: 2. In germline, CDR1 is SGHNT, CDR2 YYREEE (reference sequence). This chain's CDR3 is CASSLGQGATEAFF. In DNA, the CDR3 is TGTGCCAGCAGCTTAGGACAGGGGGCGACTGAAGCTTTCTTT.

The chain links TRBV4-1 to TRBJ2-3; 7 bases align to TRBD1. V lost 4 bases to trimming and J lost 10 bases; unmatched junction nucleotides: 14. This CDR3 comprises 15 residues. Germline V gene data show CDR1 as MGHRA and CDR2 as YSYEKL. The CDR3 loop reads CASSPSPGTESAQYF. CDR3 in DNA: TGCGCCAGCAGCCCCAGTCCCGGGACAGAATCGGCGCAGTATTTT.

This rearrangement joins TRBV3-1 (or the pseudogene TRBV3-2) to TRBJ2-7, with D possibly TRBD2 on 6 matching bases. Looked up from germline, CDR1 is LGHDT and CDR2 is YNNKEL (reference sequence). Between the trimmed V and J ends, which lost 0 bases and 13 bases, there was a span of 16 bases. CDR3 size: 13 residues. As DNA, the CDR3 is TGTGCCAGCAGCCAAGATCAGTTAGCGGTTAAATACTTC. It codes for CASSQDQLAVKYF.

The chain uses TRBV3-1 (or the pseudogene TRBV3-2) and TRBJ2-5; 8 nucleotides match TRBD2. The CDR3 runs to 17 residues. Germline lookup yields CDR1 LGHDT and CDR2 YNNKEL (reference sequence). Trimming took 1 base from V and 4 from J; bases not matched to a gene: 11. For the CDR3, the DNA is TGTGCCAGCAGCCAAGGGGCCGGGGGGGCCGAGGTAGAGACCCAGTACTTC. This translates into CASSQGAGGAEVETQYF.

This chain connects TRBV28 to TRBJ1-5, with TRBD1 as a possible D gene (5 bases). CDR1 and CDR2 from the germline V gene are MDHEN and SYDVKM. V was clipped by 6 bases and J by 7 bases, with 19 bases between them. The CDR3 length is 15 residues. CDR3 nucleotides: TGTGCCAGCAGACCTACGGGGGGTTCGTTGCAGCCCCAGCATTTT. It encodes CASRPTGGSLQPQHF.

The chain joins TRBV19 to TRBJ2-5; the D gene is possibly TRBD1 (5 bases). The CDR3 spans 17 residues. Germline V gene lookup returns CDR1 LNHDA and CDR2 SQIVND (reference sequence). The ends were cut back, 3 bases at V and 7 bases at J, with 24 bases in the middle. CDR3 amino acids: CASSIRPDRGTYVTQYF. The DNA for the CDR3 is TGTGCCAGTAGTATCAGGCCCGACAGAGGAACGTACGTGACCCAGTACTTC.

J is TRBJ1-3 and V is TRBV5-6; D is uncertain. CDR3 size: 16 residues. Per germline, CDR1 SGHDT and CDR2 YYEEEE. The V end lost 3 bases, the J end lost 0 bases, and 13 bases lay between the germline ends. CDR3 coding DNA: TGTGCCAGCAGCTGGGGAGGACCAAACTCTGGAAACACCATATATTTT. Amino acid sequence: CASSWGGPNSGNTIYF.

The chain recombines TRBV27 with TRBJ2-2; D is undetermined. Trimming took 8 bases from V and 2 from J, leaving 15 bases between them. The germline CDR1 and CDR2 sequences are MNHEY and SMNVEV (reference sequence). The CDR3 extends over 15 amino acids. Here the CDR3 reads CASRANALNTGELFF. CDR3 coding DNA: TGTGCCAGCCGTGCTAACGCCCTCAACACCGGGGAGCTGTTTTTT.

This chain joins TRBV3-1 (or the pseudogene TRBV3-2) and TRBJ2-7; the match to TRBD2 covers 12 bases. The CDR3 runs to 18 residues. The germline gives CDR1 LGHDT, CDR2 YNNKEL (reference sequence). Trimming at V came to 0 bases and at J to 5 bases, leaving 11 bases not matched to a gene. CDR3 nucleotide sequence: TGTGCCAGCAGCCAAGATTATCAGGCTAGCGGGAGGGCCCACGAGCAGTACTTC. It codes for CASSQDYQASGRAHEQYF.

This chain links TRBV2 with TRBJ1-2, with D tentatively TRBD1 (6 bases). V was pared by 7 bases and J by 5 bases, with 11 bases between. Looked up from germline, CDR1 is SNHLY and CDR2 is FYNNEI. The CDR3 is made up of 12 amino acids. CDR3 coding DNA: TGTGCCAGCACCCGGACAGAATATGGCTACACCTTC. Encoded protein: CASTRTEYGYTF. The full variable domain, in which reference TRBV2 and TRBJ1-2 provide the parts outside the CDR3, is EPEVTQTPSHQVTQMGQEVILRCVPISNHLYFYWYRQILGQKVEFLVSFYNNEISEKSEIFDDQFSVERPDGSNFTLKIRSTKLEDSAMYFCASTRTEYGYTFGSGTRLTVV.

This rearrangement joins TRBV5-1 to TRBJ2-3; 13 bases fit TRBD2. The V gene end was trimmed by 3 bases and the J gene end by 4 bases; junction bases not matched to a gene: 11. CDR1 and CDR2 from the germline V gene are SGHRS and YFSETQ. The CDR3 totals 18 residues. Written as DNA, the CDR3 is TGCGCCAGCAGCTCCCCCCAAACTAGCGGGGGGGCATCAGATACGCAGTATTTT. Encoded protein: CASSSPQTSGGASDTQYF.

The CDR3 region is CASSPPPQGETQYF. The CDR3 nucleotides read TGTGCCAGCTCACCTCCCCCCCAGGGGGAGACCCAGTACTTC. The chain carries TRBV18 and TRBJ2-5; D may be TRBD1 (6 bases). Trimming pared 3 bases from V and 5 bases from J, leaving 13 bases between. CDR1 KGHSH and CDR2 LQKENI come from the germline V gene. CDR3 length: 14 residues.

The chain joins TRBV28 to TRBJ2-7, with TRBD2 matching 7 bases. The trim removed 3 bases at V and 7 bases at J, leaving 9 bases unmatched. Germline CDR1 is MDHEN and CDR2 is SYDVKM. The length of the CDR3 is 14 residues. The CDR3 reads CASSLRGRFGEQYF. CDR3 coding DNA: TGTGCCAGCAGTTTGCGGGGGAGGTTCGGGGAGCAGTACTTC.

This chain's CDR3 is CASSPSGTGGGYGYTF. The CDR3 coding sequence is TGTGCCAGCAGCCCCAGTGGGACAGGGGGCGGGTATGGCTACACCTTC. The V gene is TRBV28, the J gene TRBJ1-2, with 12 bases fitting TRBD1. CDR1 and CDR2 (germline): MDHEN, SYDVKM. The CDR3 is 16 residues long. After removal of 6 bases from V and 5 bases from J, the junction contained 10 bases not matched to a gene.

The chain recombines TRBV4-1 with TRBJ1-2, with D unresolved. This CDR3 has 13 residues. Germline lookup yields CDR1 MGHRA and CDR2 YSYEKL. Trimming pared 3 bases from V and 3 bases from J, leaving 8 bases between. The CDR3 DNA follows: TGCGCCAGCAGCCATTCTCCGGACTATGGCTACACCTTC. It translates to CASSHSPDYGYTF.

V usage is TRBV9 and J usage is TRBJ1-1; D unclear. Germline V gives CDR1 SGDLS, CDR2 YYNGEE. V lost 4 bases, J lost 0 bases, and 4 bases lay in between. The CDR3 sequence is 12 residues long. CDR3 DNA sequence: TGTGCCAGCAGCCAAATGAACACTGAAGCTTTCTTT. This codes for CASSQMNTEAFF.

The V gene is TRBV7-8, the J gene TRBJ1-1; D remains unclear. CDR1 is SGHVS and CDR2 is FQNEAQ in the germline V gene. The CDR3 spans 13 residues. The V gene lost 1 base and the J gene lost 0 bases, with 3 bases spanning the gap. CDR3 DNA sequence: TGTGCCAGCAGCTTAGTAATGAACACTGAAGCTTTCTTT. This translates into CASSLVMNTEAFF.

The CDR3 DNA reads as TGCAGCGCAAAGACGGGGGGAGTCCGACAAGAGACCCAGTACTTC. This translates into CSAKTGGVRQETQYF. The chain couples TRBV29-1 to TRBJ2-5; 7 bases are a match to TRBD2. Germline CDR1 SQVTM, CDR2 ANQGSEA. Trimming removed 7 bases from V and 2 bases from J; junction bases left unmatched: 13. This CDR3 has 15 residues.

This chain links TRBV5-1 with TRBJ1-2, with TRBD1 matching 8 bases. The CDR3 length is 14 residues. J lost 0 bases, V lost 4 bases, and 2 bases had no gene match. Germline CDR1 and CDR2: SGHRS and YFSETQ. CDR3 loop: CASSRDRSNYGYTF. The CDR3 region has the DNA TGCGCCAGCAGCCGGGACAGGTCTAACTATGGCTACACCTTC. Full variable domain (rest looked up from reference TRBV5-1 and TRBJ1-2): KAGVTQTPRYLIKTRGQQVTLSCSPISGHRSVSWYQQTPGQGLQFLFEYFSETQRNKGNFPGRFSGRQFSNSRSEMNVSTLELGDSALYLCASSRDRSNYGYTFGSGTRLTVV.

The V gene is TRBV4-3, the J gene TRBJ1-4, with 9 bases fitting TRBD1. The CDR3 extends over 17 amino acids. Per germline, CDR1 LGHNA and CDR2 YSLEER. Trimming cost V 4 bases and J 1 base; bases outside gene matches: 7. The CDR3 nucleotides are TGCGCCAGCAGCCCCGGGACAGGGCACCAAACTAATGAAAAACTGTTTTTT. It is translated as CASSPGTGHQTNEKLFF.

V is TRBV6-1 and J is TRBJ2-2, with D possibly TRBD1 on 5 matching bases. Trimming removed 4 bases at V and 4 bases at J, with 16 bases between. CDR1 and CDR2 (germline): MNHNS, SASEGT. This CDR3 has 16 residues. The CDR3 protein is CASSGQGLPGTGELFF. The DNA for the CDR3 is TGTGCCAGCAGTGGGCAGGGTCTACCCGGCACCGGGGAGCTGTTTTTT.

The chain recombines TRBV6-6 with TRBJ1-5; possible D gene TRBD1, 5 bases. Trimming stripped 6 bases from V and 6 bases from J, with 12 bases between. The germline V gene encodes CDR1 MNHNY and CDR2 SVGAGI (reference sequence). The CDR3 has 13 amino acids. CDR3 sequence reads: CASRTTQGQPQHF. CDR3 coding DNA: TGTGCCAGCAGGACGACTCAGGGTCAGCCCCAGCATTTT.

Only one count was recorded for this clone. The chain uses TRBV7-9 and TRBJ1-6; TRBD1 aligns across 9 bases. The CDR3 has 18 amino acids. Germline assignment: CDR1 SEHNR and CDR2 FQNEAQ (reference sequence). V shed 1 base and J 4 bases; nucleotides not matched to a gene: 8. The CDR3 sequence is CASSLGTGQGLYNSPLHF. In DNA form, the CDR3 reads TGTGCCAGCAGCTTAGGAACCGGACAGGGGCTATATAATTCACCCCTCCACTTT.

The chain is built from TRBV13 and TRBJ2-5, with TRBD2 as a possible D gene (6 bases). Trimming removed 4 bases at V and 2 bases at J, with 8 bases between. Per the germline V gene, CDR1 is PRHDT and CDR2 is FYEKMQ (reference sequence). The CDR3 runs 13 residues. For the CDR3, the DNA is TGTGCCAGCAGCTCCGGGACTCAAGAGACCCAGTACTTC. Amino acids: CASSSGTQETQYF.

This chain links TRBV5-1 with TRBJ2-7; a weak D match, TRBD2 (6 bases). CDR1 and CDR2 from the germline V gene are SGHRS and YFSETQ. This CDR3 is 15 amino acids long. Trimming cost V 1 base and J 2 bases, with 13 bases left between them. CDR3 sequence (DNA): TGCGCCAGCAGCTTGTCGGGAGCCGACACCTACGAGCAGTACTTC. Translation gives CASSLSGADTYEQYF.